The 8 T cell receptor beta chains listed next were all sequenced from one sample in a study of control samples from healthy donors and cancer patients. Repertoires were generated with immunoSEQ multiplex PCR, while TCRdb's copy carries only in-frame clones and drops some. The sample lists 100,000 to 150,000 clones, around 86% occurring once. Sequenced material: blood. The receptors originated from a man aged 40-55 years in good health.

The gene calls are TRBV24-1 and TRBJ1-2; no reliable D call. The CDR3 extends over 16 amino acids. Germline V lookup: CDR1 KGHDR, CDR2 SFDVKD. Trimming cost V 2 bases and J 0 bases, with 12 bases left between them. The DNA of the CDR3 is TGTGCCACCAGTGATTCTTCGGGGAGGGCTAACTATGGCTACACCTTC. Translated: CATSDSSGRANYGYTF.

The chain joins TRBV7-2 to TRBJ1-1; D call uncertain. Deletions cut 3 bases from V and 8 bases from J, with 13 bases between. Germline assignment: CDR1 SGHTA and CDR2 FQGNSA. The CDR3 runs 13 residues. CDR3 coding DNA: TGTGCCAGCAGCTTGCCACCACATGGGGAAGCTTTCTTT. Translating gives CASSLPPHGEAFF.

The V gene is TRBV9, the J gene TRBJ1-2; D is perhaps TRBD1 (6 bases). The germline V and J ends were trimmed by 3 bases and 6 bases, with 15 bases remaining between them. Germline CDR1 and CDR2: SGDLS and YYNGEE. This CDR3 has 14 residues. The CDR3 sequence: CASSALAGADGYTF. In DNA form, the CDR3 reads TGTGCCAGCAGCGCTTTAGCGGGGGCGGATGGCTACACCTTC.

This clone was detected once. The chain employs TRBV19 and TRBJ1-2; TRBD1 agrees at 7 bases. The CDR3 consists of 15 residues. V gave up 3 bases and J gave up 4 bases; unmatched junction bases: 8. CDR1 LNHDA and CDR2 SQIVND come from the germline V gene (reference sequence). CDR3 DNA sequence: TGTGCCAGTAGTATGGTACAGGGGCTGGGCTATGGCTACACCTTC. Translated, it gives CASSMVQGLGYGYTF.

This clone appeared a few times. The V and J genes are TRBV2 and TRBJ1-5; TRBD1 is a possible D gene (6 bases). Trimming left V 1 base short and J 7 bases short, with 11 bases between. Germline CDR1 and CDR2: SNHLY and FYNNEI. This CDR3 has 14 residues. CDR3: CASSEEGGLQPQHF. The CDR3 DNA sequence: TGTGCCAGCAGTGAAGAGGGGGGGTTGCAGCCCCAGCATTTT.

The chain combines TRBV9 with TRBJ2-2; D could derive from TRBD1 or TRBD2 (5 bases each). This CDR3 has 15 amino acids. Looked up from germline, CDR1 is SGDLS and CDR2 is YYNGEE. Trimming took off 4 bases at V and 4 bases at J, with 14 bases between the two ends. The CDR3 here is CASSTQGRTTGELFF. Written as DNA, the CDR3 is TGTGCCAGCAGCACCCAGGGACGTACCACCGGGGAGCTGTTTTTT.

CDR3 protein: CAYGGANTGELFF. Written as DNA, the CDR3 is TGTGCCTACGGCGGGGCGAACACCGGGGAGCTGTTTTTT. This rearrangement joins TRBV30 to TRBJ2-2; D possibly corresponds to TRBD2 (6 bases). This CDR3 is 13 amino acids long. Trimming left V 7 bases short and J 0 bases short, with 9 bases between. The germline V gene encodes CDR1 GTSNPN and CDR2 SVGIG (reference sequence).

This chain links TRBV7-9 with TRBJ2-2; D is unresolved. V shed 7 bases and J shed 6 bases, with 6 bases lying between them. This CDR3 is built from 11 residues. Per the germline V gene, CDR1 is SEHNR and CDR2 is FQNEAQ (reference sequence). The CDR3 region is CASNDPGELFF. The CDR3, as DNA: TGTGCCAGCAACGATCCCGGGGAGCTGTTTTTT.